These 30 T cell receptor beta chains were all obtained from the same sample, sequenced in a study of T-cell memory formation after mild COVID-19. TCRdb reprocessed the 5' RACE reads via MiXCR and lists one record per CDR3 protein. This table holds around 320,000 distinct CDR3 sequences, 25% to 30% found once. The sample comprised PBMCs or a T cell subset sorted from them (not recorded which). The receptors derive from an adult woman who had mild COVID-19 (a few samples of this study predate the infection). Cell type and time point are not known.

The table lists this clonotype with a few counts. V usage is TRBV5-1 and J usage is TRBJ1-4; D is undetermined. The CDR3 runs 15 residues. CDR1 is SGHRS, CDR2 YFSETQ, per germline. Trimming took off 0 bases at V and 2 bases at J, with 8 bases between the two ends. The CDR3 here is CASSLAWETNEKLFF. Here the CDR3 DNA reads TGCGCCAGCAGCTTGGCTTGGGAGACTAATGAAAAACTGTTTTTT. Together with reference TRBV5-1 and TRBJ1-4, the CDR3 gives the full variable domain: KAGVTQTPRYLIKTRGQQVTLSCSPISGHRSVSWYQQTPGQGLQFLFEYFSETQRNKGNFPGRFSGRQFSNSRSEMNVSTLELGDSALYLCASSLAWETNEKLFFGSGTQLSVL.

This chain's CDR3 is CATSDLPTGRTGELFF. The CDR3 bases are TGTGCCACCAGTGATTTGCCTACAGGGAGGACCGGGGAGCTGTTTTTT. The V gene is TRBV24-1, the J gene TRBJ2-2, with D perhaps assigned TRBD1 or TRBD2 (6 bases each). The V end was cut by 0 bases, the J end by 5 bases, with 12 bases between. Germline lookup yields CDR1 KGHDR and CDR2 SFDVKD. There are 16 residues in the CDR3.

This chain uses TRBV7-9 with TRBJ1-6; possible D gene TRBD1, 6 bases. The length of the CDR3 is 15 residues. The ends were cut back, 2 bases at V and 8 bases at J, with 13 bases in the middle. Germline V gives CDR1 SEHNR, CDR2 FQNEAQ (reference sequence). The CDR3 DNA reads TGTGCCAGCAGCTTAAGGGGGGCCCGGGATTCACCCCTCCACTTT. It specifies CASSLRGARDSPLHF.

This chain connects TRBV5-1 to TRBJ2-2; D possibly corresponds to TRBD2 (6 bases). The CDR3 extends over 15 amino acids. Germline CDR1 and CDR2: SGHRS and YFSETQ. The V end lost 0 bases, the J end lost 3 bases, and 9 bases lay between the germline ends. The CDR3: CASSLELAYTGELFF. The CDR3 DNA is TGCGCCAGCAGCTTGGAACTAGCCTACACCGGGGAGCTGTTTTTT.

This clonotype came up a few times. The chain is built from TRBV6-5 and TRBJ2-3, with D unresolved. Germline CDR1 is MNHEY and CDR2 is SVGAGI. V was cut by 4 bases and J by 6 bases, with 8 bases left in between. The CDR3 consists of 12 residues. The CDR3 loop reads CASSSTFDTQYF. CDR3 sequence (DNA): TGTGCCAGCAGTTCCACCTTCGATACGCAGTATTTT.

The chain is built from TRBV20-1 and TRBJ2-5, with D unresolved. Germline V lookup: CDR1 DFQATT, CDR2 SNEGSKA (reference sequence). V was shortened by 1 base and J by 1 base, with 10 bases between the two germline ends. This CDR3 has 14 amino acids. The CDR3 here is CSARVGLPQETQYF. CDR3 nucleotides: TGCAGTGCTAGAGTGGGCCTCCCCCAAGAGACCCAGTACTTC.

The CDR3 nucleotides are TGCGCCAGCAGCCAAGGGGAACTAGCGGGGGCTAAAAACATTCAGTACTTC. Translating gives CASSQGELAGAKNIQYF. The genes are TRBV4-1 and TRBJ2-4, with 11 nucleotides matching TRBD2. The J segment lost 4 bases and the V segment lost 1 base, leaving 6 bases of the junction unmatched. This CDR3 spans 17 amino acids. CDR1 MGHRA and CDR2 YSYEKL come from the germline V gene.

V usage is TRBV30 and J usage is TRBJ1-4, with D hard to call. There are 13 residues in the CDR3. The V end was cut by 2 bases, the J end by 7 bases, with 11 bases between. Germline V gene sequence: CDR1 GTSNPN, CDR2 SVGIG (reference sequence). The CDR3 sequence is CAWSRDEAEKLFF. The CDR3 nucleotides read TGTGCCTGGAGTAGGGATGAGGCTGAAAAACTGTTTTTT. Supplemented by reference TRBV30 and TRBJ1-4, the full variable domain reads SQTIHQWPATLVQPVGSPLSLECTVEGTSNPNLYWYRQAAGRGLQLLFYSVGIGQISSEVPQNLSASRPQDRQFILSSKKLLLSDSGFYLCAWSRDEAEKLFFGSGTQLSVL.

The sample holds a few counts of this clonotype. The gene calls are TRBV29-1 and TRBJ2-2; 10 bases fit TRBD2. This CDR3 is built from 17 residues. CDR1 is SQVTM, CDR2 ANQGSEA, per germline. Trimming removed 7 bases from V and 7 bases from J; junction bases left unmatched: 18. This chain's CDR3 is CSATQVAGGDFGGELFF. In DNA, the CDR3 is TGCAGCGCAACCCAAGTAGCGGGAGGTGATTTTGGCGGGGAGCTGTTTTTT.

This rearrangement joins TRBV30 to TRBJ2-7; weak D call: TRBD1 (6 bases). The V end lost 0 bases, the J end lost 6 bases, and 12 bases lay between the germline ends. Per the germline V gene, CDR1 is GTSNPN and CDR2 is SVGIG (reference sequence). The CDR3 totals 13 residues. DNA for the CDR3: TGTGCCTGGAGTGTAACCAGGGGTCGCGAGCAGTACTTC. The encoded protein is CAWSVTRGREQYF.

CDR3 bases: TGTGCCAGCTCCCCGGGGGACGTCTTGGACTACGAGCAGTACTTC. As protein: CASSPGDVLDYEQYF. This rearrangement joins TRBV18 to TRBJ2-7; weak D call: TRBD2 (6 bases). This CDR3 is 15 amino acids long. Germline V gives CDR1 KGHSH, CDR2 LQKENI. The germline V and J ends were trimmed by 6 bases and 3 bases, with 18 bases remaining between them.

This clonotype was counted ten times or more. This chain connects TRBV30 to TRBJ2-7, with D maybe TRBD2 (5 bases). Trimming took 0 bases from V and 0 from J, leaving 12 bases between them. CDR3 length: 15 residues. Germline V gene data show CDR1 as GTSNPN and CDR2 as SVGIG (reference sequence). The CDR3 DNA reads TGTGCCTGGAGTGTGAGGACTCATAGCTCCTACGAGCAGTACTTC. Protein product: CAWSVRTHSSYEQYF.

This chain connects TRBV20-1 to TRBJ2-7; D perhaps matches TRBD1 (6 bases). The CDR3 length is 13 residues. The V and J ends lost 5 bases and 7 bases respectively, with 18 bases between them. Germline V gene data show CDR1 as DFQATT and CDR2 as SNEGSKA (reference sequence). CDR3 region: CSACQGPTSEQYF. Here the CDR3 DNA reads TGCAGTGCTTGCCAGGGGCCTACGTCGGAGCAGTACTTC.

The rearrangement links TRBV5-1 to TRBJ1-5; D is ambiguous. This CDR3 spans 15 amino acids. The V gene's germline CDR1 is SGHRS and CDR2 YFSETQ. V was cut by 0 bases and J by 6 bases, with 13 bases left in between. CDR3 DNA sequence: TGCGCCAGCAGCTTGGACCCGGATTGGGGTCAGCCCCAGCATTTT. Its translation is CASSLDPDWGQPQHF.

This clonotype turned up a few times. The rearrangement joins TRBV7-6 to TRBJ2-2; TRBD1 matches 7 bases. V lost 2 bases, J lost 3 bases, and 3 bases stayed unmatched. The CDR3 totals 15 residues. Germline CDR1 reads SGHVS; CDR2 reads FNYEAQ. The CDR3 loop is CASSLIGGYTGELFF. The DNA of the CDR3 is TGTGCCAGCAGCTTAATAGGGGGCTACACCGGGGAGCTGTTTTTT.

The V call is TRBV4-3, the J call TRBJ2-1; D is ambiguous. CDR1 LGHNA and CDR2 YSLEER come from the germline V gene. The V end lost 3 bases, the J end lost 3 bases, and 3 bases lay between the germline ends. The CDR3 covers 12 residues. CDR3 sequence reads: CASSQDYNEQFF. The CDR3 DNA reads as TGCGCCAGCAGCCAGGACTACAATGAGCAGTTCTTC.

The V gene is TRBV6-5, the J gene TRBJ2-7; no clear D. The length of the CDR3 is 14 residues. Germline V CDR1 and CDR2: MNHEY, SVGAGI. Trimming removed 2 bases from V and 1 base from J, with 9 bases in between. The CDR3 DNA reads TGTGCCAGCAGTTACGGGTCCGTGTCCTACGAGCAGTACTTC. It is translated as CASSYGSVSYEQYF.

This clonotype occurred a few times. Here the CDR3 reads CAIGLGRGLYGYTF. CDR3 nucleotides: TGTGCCATCGGGCTTGGAAGGGGGCTTTATGGCTACACCTTC. The chain uses TRBV10-3 and TRBJ1-2; 7 bases line up with TRBD1. Germline V gives CDR1 ENHRY, CDR2 SYGVKD. The CDR3 loop spans 14 amino acids. The junction had 11 bases not matched to a gene; V was cut back by 8 bases and J by 5 bases.

This chain links TRBV11-1 with TRBJ2-1; 9 bases are a match to TRBD1. J was trimmed by 8 bases and V by 5 bases; bases with no gene match: 7. CDR3 size: 14 residues. Germline V CDR1 and CDR2: SGHAT, FQDESV (reference sequence). DNA of the CDR3: TGTGCCAGCAGCGGAGGGACAGGGTACGATGAGCAGTTCTTC. Translated, it gives CASSGGTGYDEQFF.

The rearrangement joins TRBV18 to TRBJ2-3; D not resolved. The CDR3 contains 16 residues. Deletions cut 0 bases from V and 2 bases from J, with 12 bases between. Per the germline V gene, CDR1 is KGHSH and CDR2 is LQKENI. The DNA of the CDR3 is TGTGCCAGCTCACCACCGGTGCAGCCAAACACAGATACGCAGTATTTT. As protein: CASSPPVQPNTDTQYF.

This clonotype showed up just a few times. The genes are TRBV12-3 or TRBV12-4 and TRBJ2-7; TRBD2 aligns across 7 bases. The CDR3 runs to 16 residues. With V trimmed by 1 base and J by 0 bases, 6 bases remained unmatched. The CDR3, as DNA: TGTGCCAGCAGTTTAGTGGCGGGAGTGTCCTCCTACGAGCAGTACTTC. Translating gives CASSLVAGVSSYEQYF.

J is TRBJ1-2 and V is TRBV19, with D possibly TRBD1 on 5 matching bases. Germline V gene data show CDR1 as LNHDA and CDR2 as SQIVND (reference sequence). The CDR3 contains 13 residues. The germline V and J ends were trimmed by 9 bases and 1 base, with 12 bases remaining between them. DNA of the CDR3: TGTGCCAGCAGCCTACAGGATAACTATGGCTACACCTTC. Protein: CASSLQDNYGYTF.

The chain joins TRBV12-3 or TRBV12-4 to TRBJ2-3; D remains ambiguous. The CDR3 loop spans 15 amino acids. The V end lost 7 bases, the J end lost 1 base, and 15 bases lay between the germline ends. CDR3 nucleotide sequence: TGTGCCAGCACCCTATCCGCCCCGGGCACAGATACGCAGTATTTT. It yields the protein CASTLSAPGTDTQYF.

The J gene is TRBJ1-1, the V gene TRBV4-1; D is unresolved. The CDR3 has 13 residues. V was trimmed by 4 bases and J by 6 bases, leaving 12 bases between them. Germline lookup yields CDR1 MGHRA and CDR2 YSYEKL. CDR3 loop: CASSPREVAEAFF. In DNA form, the CDR3 reads TGCGCCAGCAGCCCTAGGGAGGTGGCTGAAGCTTTCTTT.

The V and J genes are TRBV6-5 and TRBJ2-3; 7 nucleotides line up with TRBD2. Germline loops: CDR1 MNHEY, CDR2 SVGAGI. This CDR3 contains 13 residues. Trimming at V came to 8 bases and at J to 5 bases, leaving 7 bases not matched to a gene. The CDR3 loop is CASGVTGGDTQYF. CDR3 coding DNA: TGTGCCAGCGGGGTGACGGGGGGAGATACGCAGTATTTT.

The chain has TRBV20-1 and TRBJ1-6, with unresolved D. Deletions cut 4 bases from V and 0 bases from J, with 4 bases between. In germline, CDR1 is DFQATT, CDR2 SNEGSKA (reference sequence). The CDR3 runs 13 residues. DNA of the CDR3: TGCAGTGCTACTGACTCCTATAATTCACCCCTCCACTTT. Encoded protein: CSATDSYNSPLHF.

In this sample, this clonotype turned up a few times. V usage is TRBV20-1 and J usage is TRBJ2-3, with D possibly being TRBD1 or TRBD2 (7 bases each). This CDR3 has 13 residues. V was pared by 6 bases and J by 0 bases, with 10 bases between. In germline, CDR1 is DFQATT, CDR2 SNEGSKA (reference sequence). CDR3 sequence: CSARGGSTDTQYF. DNA of the CDR3: TGCAGTGCCAGGGGGGGCAGCACAGATACGCAGTATTTT.

This clonotype was observed a handful of times. The J gene is TRBJ2-1, the V gene TRBV19; D gene ambiguous. Germline V gene data show CDR1 as LNHDA and CDR2 as SQIVND (reference sequence). The CDR3 loop spans 14 amino acids. The V and J ends lost 3 bases and 2 bases respectively, with 8 bases between them. CDR3 nucleotides: TGTGCCAGTAGTATGCAAGGCCCCTACAATGAGCAGTTCTTC. This encodes CASSMQGPYNEQFF.

This chain links TRBV29-1 with TRBJ2-2; D possibly uses TRBD1 or TRBD2 (6 bases each). CDR1 and CDR2 from the germline V gene are SQVTM and ANQGSEA. The CDR3 covers 12 residues. This CDR3 reads CTGGMNTGELFF. The DNA of the CDR3 is TGCACCGGGGGCATGAACACCGGGGAGCTGTTTTTT.

The rearrangement links TRBV5-4 to TRBJ2-3; 10 nucleotides line up with TRBD2. CDR3 length equals 14 residues. Per the germline V gene, CDR1 is SGHNT and CDR2 is YYREEE (reference sequence). J lost 4 bases, V lost 7 bases, and 6 bases had no gene match. In DNA, the CDR3 is TGTGCCAGCGTAGAGCGGGGGGGCCCAGATACGCAGTATTTT. This translates into CASVERGGPDTQYF.